The present T cell receptor (beta chain) was sequenced within a study of neurological immune-mediated disorders. Study at large: Of the multiple sclerosis patients, 34 in total, roughly 30 were relapsing-remitting and 3 were secondary progressive.

TCRdb re-called the 5' RACE reads through MiXCR, storing one row per CDR3 protein. Among 60,000 to 85,000 distinct CDR3 sequences, around 5.2% were seen once, and the ten largest hold 6.5% to 9%. The CDR3 runs 15 residues. The V end lost 3 bases, the J end lost 1 base, and 7 bases lay between the germline ends. Germline V gene lookup returns CDR1 SGHTA and CDR2 FQGTGA. This clonotype was counted ten times or more. The specimen was PBMCs. The chain employs TRBV7-3 and TRBJ1-6, with D unresolved. This receptor was taken from a man aged 18 to 35 with multiple sclerosis. CDR3 loop: CASSLQGSYNSPLHF. The CDR3 DNA sequence: TGTGCCAGCAGCTTGCAAGGGTCCTATAATTCACCCCTCCACTTT.